The text below deals with one TCR beta chain. What it recognizes is unknown. Looked up from germline, CDR1 is SGHVS and CDR2 is FQNEAQ. The V segment lost 5 bases and the J segment 5 bases; nucleotides outside the gene matches: 11. The CDR3 length is 16 residues. Sequenced by immunoSEQ multiplex PCR; TCRdb stores in-frame clones only, minus some. The table includes some 140,000 clones, about 85% detected once. These data belong to a study of T cell responses to AZD1222 COVID-19 vaccine. Points from the study as a whole: No day 14 peak samples; only post-peak repertoires were characterized. Spike-specific TCR breadth and depth both grew after two AZD1222 doses.

The chain is built from TRBV7-8 and TRBJ1-2; TRBD1 matches at 10 bases. Material: peripheral blood, obtained on day 0 of AZD1222 vaccination. The source of this sequence is an adult in good health. CDR3 DNA sequence: TGTGCCAGCAGCGCCAGACAGGGGGCCGGAGTGTATGGCTACACCTTC. Translating gives CASSARQGAGVYGYTF.